This T cell receptor beta chain is from a study of human T cells and chemical hapten exposure. Study information: Across samples, TCR yields varied, mostly owing to small differences in pooled library volumes.

MiXCR was run by TCRdb on the RACE reads, yielding one entry per CDR3 protein. The sample lists approximately 80,000 distinct CDR3 sequences; 6% to 9% were seen once. This clonotype was recorded at least ten times. Time point reported: patch test 1, 2 weeks after DPC sensitization. This sample's treatment: therapeutic diphenylcyclopropenone sensitization with weekly scalp DPC. The CDR3 extends over 13 amino acids. With 3 bases clipped from V and 4 bases from J, the junction kept 2 bases outside the gene matches. Germline CDR1 and CDR2: DFQATT and SNEGSKA (reference sequence). Here the sequenced sample was whole blood, taken in connection with sensitization to the hapten diphenylcyclopropenone (DPC). The chain couples TRBV20-1 to TRBJ2-3, with 9 nucleotides matching TRBD1. This clonotype was obtained from a woman aged 25 to 39 with alopecia areata. Some clones in this sample may be carry-over from other donors' samples. CDR3: CSARDRGPDTQYF. The CDR3 DNA reads TGCAGTGCTAGGGACAGGGGTCCAGATACGCAGTATTTT.